These T cell receptor beta chains were read from a single sample in a study of cytomegalovirus exposure and HLA in healthy donors. Assay: immunoSEQ multiplex PCR; the TCRdb copy retains only in-frame clones and omits some. The sample includes 100,000 to 150,000 clones, about 74% of them seen just once. Specimen: PBMCs. The receptors were sampled from a male donor in good health and CMV-seronegative. The CDR3 runs from the conserved cysteine through the conserved F or W. A D gene is named only where the DNA matches it firmly. Clone size is not always given. Where it is, it says once, few, many or a class for expanded clones.

size	D	J	V	DNA	CDR3
NA	NA	TRBJ2-7	TRBV14	TGTGCCAGCAGCGTCAACTACGAGCAGTACTTC	CASSVNYEQYF
NA	NA	TRBJ1-4	TRBV30	TGTGCCTGGAGTGTTCGAACGGGGAATGAAAAACTGTTTTTT	CAWSVRTGNEKLFF
NA	NA	TRBJ2-3	TRBV28	TGTGCCACTGGGGTGGTGTCGGGGAGCACAGATACGCAGTATTTT	CATGVVSGSTDTQYF
NA	NA	TRBJ1-4	TRBV6-5	TGTGCCAGCAGTTACGCCGGGACTCCGACTAATGAAAAACTGTTTTTT	CASSYAGTPTNEKLFF
few	TRBD1	TRBJ1-2	TRBV6-5	TGTGCCAGCAGTTACGCGGACACAGGGGGAGGTGGCTACACCTTC	CASSYADTGGGGYTF
NA	NA	TRBJ1-1	TRBV11-1	TGTGCCAGCAGCTGGGTGATTGCCGGGACTGAAGCTTTCTTT	CASSWVIAGTEAFF
NA	TRBD1	TRBJ2-5	TRBV23-1	TGCGCCAGCAGCCCTCCCGGGACAGGTTTAAAAGAGACCCAGTACTTC	CASSPPGTGLKETQYF
NA	NA	TRBJ2-3	TRBV5-4	TGTGCCAGCAGCCGCACGCTGTCCGCGGGTGATACGCAGTATTTT	CASSRTLSAGDTQYF
once	NA	TRBJ2-7	TRBV4-3	TGCGCCAGCAGCCTTCGAGCTAGCGAGACCTACGAGCAGTACTTC	CASSLRASETYEQYF
NA	TRBD1	TRBJ1-1	TRBV19	TGTGCCAGTAGTACCCAATACCGGGACAGGGGGTCTACTGAAGCTTTCTTT	CASSTQYRDRGSTEAFF
once	NA	TRBJ1-1	TRBV18	TGTGCCAGCTCACCCAAACAGGGCACTGAAGCTTTCTTT	CASSPKQGTEAFF
NA	TRBD2	TRBJ2-7	TRBV27	TGTGCCAGCAGTTTACGGCGGGGGGCCTCCTACGAGCAGTACTTC	CASSLRRGASYEQYF
NA	NA	TRBJ1-4	TRBV5-6	TGTGCCAGCAGCCGGGAGGAAAAACTGTTTTTT	CASSREEKLFF
few	NA	TRBJ2-3	TRBV27	TGTGCCAGCAGCCCCGGGACTGCCCTCACAGATACGCAGTATTTT	CASSPGTALTDTQYF
NA	NA	TRBJ1-5	TRBV19	TGTGCCAGTAGTATATTAGTGGGGACTGGGCCCCAGCATTTT	CASSILVGTGPQHF
NA	TRBD2	TRBJ2-3	TRBV19	TGTGCCAGTAGTCTCCCGGGACTAGCGGGGAGCACAGATACGCAGTATTTT	CASSLPGLAGSTDTQYF
NA	TRBD2	TRBJ2-6	TRBV27	TGTGCCAGCAGTTTCTCTCGGCGGGGGGTATCTGGGGCCAACGTCCTGACTTTC	CASSFSRRGVSGANVLTF
NA	NA	TRBJ1-3	TRBV5-1	TGCGCCAGCAGCTTGGTTTCTAGCGCTAGCTCTGGAAACACCATATATTTT	CASSLVSSASSGNTIYF
NA	TRBD2	TRBJ2-2	TRBV5-4	TGTGCCAGCAGCCCTAGCGGGAGGTTATCGGCGAACACCGGGGAGCTGTTTTTT	CASSPSGRLSANTGELFF